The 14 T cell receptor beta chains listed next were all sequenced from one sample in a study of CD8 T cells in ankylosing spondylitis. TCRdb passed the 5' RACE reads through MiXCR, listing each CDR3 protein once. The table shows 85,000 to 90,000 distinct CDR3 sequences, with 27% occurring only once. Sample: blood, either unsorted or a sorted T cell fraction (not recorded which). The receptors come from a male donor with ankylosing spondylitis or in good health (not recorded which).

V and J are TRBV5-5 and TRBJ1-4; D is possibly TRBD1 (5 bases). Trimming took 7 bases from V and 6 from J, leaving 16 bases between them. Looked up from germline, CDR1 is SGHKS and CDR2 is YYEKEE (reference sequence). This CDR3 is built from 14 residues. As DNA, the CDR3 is TGTGCCAGCGCTTTCCGGGACGCCTATGAAAAACTGTTTTTT. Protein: CASAFRDAYEKLFF.

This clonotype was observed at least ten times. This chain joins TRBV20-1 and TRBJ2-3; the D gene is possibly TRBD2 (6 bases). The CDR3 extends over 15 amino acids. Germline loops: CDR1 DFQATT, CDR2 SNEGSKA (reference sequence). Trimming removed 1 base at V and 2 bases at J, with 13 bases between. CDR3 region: CSARGLAIHTDTQYF. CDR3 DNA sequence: TGCAGTGCTAGAGGCCTAGCGATTCACACAGATACGCAGTATTTT.

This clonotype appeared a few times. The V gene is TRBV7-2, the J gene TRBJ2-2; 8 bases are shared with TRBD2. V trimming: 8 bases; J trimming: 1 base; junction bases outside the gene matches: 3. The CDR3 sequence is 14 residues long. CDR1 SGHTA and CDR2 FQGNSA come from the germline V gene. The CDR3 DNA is TGTGCCAGCCGCACTAGCGGGAACACCGGGGAGCTGTTTTTT. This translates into CASRTSGNTGELFF.

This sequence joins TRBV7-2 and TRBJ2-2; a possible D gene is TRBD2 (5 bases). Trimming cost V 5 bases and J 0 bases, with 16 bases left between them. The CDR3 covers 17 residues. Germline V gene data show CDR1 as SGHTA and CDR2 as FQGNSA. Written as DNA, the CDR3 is TGTGCCAGCAGCCAGAGAGGGCGGCTCGCGAACACCGGGGAGCTGTTTTTT. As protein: CASSQRGRLANTGELFF.

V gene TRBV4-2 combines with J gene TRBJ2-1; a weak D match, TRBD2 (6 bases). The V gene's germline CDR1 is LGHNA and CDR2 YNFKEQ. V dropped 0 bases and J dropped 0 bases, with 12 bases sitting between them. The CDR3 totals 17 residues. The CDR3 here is CASSQDQVTSSYNEQFF. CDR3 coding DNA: TGTGCCAGCAGCCAAGATCAGGTGACTAGCTCCTACAATGAGCAGTTCTTC.

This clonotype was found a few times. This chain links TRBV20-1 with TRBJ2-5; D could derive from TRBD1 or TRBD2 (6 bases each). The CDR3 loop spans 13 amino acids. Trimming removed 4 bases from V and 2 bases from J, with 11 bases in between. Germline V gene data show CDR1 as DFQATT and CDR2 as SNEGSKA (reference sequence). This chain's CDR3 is CSATPGAQETQYF. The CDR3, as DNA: TGCAGTGCTACCCCGGGGGCTCAAGAGACCCAGTACTTC.

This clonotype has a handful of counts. The CDR3 reads CASSVRPTYNEQFF. The CDR3 DNA is TGTGCCAGCAGCGTAAGGCCAACCTACAATGAGCAGTTCTTC. The V and J genes are TRBV9 and TRBJ2-1; D not resolved. The germline CDR1 and CDR2 sequences are SGDLS and YYNGEE. This CDR3 has 14 amino acids. Trimming shortened V by 1 base and J by 2 bases, and 7 bases separated the two germline ends.

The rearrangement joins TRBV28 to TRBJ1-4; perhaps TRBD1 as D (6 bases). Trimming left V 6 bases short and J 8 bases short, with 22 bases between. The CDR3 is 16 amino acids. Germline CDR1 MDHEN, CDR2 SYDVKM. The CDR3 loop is CASSDTAWRGREKLFF. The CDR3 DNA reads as TGTGCCAGCAGCGATACCGCTTGGAGGGGGAGAGAAAAACTGTTTTTT.

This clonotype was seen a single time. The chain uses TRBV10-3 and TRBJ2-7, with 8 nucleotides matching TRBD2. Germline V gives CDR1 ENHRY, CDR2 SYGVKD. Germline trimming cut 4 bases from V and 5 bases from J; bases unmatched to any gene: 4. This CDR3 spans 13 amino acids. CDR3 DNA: TGTGCCATCAGTGGTAGCGGGATAGACGAGCAGTACTTC. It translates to CAISGSGIDEQYF.

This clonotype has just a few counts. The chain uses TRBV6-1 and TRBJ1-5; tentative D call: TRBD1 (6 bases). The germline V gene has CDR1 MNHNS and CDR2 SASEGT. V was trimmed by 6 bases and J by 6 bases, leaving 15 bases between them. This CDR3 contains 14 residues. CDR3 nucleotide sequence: TGTGCCAGCAGCCTTCGGGACATCGGTCAGCCCCAGCATTTT. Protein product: CASSLRDIGQPQHF.

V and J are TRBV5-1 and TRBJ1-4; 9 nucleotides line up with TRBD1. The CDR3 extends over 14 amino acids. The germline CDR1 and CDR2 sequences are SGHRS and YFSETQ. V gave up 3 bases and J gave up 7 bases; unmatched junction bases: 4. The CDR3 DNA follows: TGCGCCAGCAGCTGGGGACAGGGAGGTGAAAAACTGTTTTTT. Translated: CASSWGQGGEKLFF.

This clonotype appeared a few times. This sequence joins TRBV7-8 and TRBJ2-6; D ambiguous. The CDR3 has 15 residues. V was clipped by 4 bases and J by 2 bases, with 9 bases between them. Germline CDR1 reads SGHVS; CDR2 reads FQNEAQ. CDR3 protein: CASSSIRAGANVLTF. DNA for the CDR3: TGTGCCAGCAGCTCTATACGGGCTGGGGCCAACGTCCTGACTTTC.

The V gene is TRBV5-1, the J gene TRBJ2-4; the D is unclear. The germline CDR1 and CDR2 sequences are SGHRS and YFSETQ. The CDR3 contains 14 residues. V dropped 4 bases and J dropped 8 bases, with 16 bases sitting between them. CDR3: CASSPTEVRDIQYF. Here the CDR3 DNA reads TGCGCCAGCAGCCCGACCGAAGTTAGGGACATTCAGTACTTC.

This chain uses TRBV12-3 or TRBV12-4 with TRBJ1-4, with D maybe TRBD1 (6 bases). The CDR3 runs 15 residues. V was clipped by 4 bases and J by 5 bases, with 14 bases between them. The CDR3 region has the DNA TGTGCCAGCAGTTGGGGAGGGGGGGGAAATGAAAAACTGTTTTTT. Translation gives CASSWGGGGNEKLFF.